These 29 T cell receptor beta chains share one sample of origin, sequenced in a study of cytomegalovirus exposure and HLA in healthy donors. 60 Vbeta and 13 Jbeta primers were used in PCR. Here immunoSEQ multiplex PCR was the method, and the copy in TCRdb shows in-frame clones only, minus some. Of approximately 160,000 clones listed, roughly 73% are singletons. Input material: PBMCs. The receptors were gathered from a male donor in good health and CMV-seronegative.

This CDR3 is CASTHRKEYNEQFF. CDR3 nucleotide sequence: TGTGCCAGCACTCACCGGAAGGAGTACAATGAGCAGTTCTTC. V and J are TRBV6-6 and TRBJ2-1; D gene uncertain. Germline assignment: CDR1 MNHNY and CDR2 SVGAGI (reference sequence). V dropped 7 bases and J dropped 4 bases, with 14 bases sitting between them. This CDR3 comprises 14 residues.

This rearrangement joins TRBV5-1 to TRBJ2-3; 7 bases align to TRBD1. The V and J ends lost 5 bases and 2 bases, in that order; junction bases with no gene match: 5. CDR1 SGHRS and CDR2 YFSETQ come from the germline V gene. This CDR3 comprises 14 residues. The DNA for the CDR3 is TGCGCCAGCAGTAGGGACAGAAACACAGATACGCAGTATTTT. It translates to CASSRDRNTDTQYF.

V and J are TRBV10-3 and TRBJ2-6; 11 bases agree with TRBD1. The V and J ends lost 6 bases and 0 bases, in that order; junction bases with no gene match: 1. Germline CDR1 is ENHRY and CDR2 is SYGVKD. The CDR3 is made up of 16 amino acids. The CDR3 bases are TGTGCCATCAGCGGGACAGGGGGCTCTGGGGCCAACGTCCTGACTTTC. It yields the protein CAISGTGGSGANVLTF.

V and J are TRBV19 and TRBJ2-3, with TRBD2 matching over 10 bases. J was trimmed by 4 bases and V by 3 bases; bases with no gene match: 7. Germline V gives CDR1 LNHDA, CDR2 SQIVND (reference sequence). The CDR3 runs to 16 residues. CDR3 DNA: TGTGCCAGTAGTATGCCTAGCGGGAGTTTGGCAGATACGCAGTATTTT. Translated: CASSMPSGSLADTQYF. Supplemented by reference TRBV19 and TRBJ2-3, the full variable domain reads DGGITQSPKYLFRKEGQNVTLSCEQNLNHDAMYWYRQDPGQGLRLIYYSQIVNDFQKGDIAEGYSVSREKKESFPLTVTSAQKNPTAFYLCASSMPSGSLADTQYFGPGTRLTVL.

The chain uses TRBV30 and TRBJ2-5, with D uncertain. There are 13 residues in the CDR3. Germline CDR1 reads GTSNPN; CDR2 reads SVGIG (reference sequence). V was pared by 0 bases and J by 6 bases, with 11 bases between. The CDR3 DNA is TGTGCCTGGAGTGTACACGGGTCGAAGACCCAGTACTTC. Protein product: CAWSVHGSKTQYF. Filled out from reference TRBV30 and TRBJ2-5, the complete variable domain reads SQTIHQWPATLVQPVGSPLSLECTVEGTSNPNLYWYRQAAGRGLQLLFYSVGIGQISSEVPQNLSASRPQDRQFILSSKKLLLSDSGFYLCAWSVHGSKTQYFGPGTRLLVL.

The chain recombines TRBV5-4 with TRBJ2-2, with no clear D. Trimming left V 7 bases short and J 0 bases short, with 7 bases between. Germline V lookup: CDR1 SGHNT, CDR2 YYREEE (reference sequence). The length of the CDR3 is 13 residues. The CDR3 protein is CASVQTNTGELFF. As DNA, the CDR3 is TGTGCCAGCGTCCAGACGAACACCGGGGAGCTGTTTTTT.

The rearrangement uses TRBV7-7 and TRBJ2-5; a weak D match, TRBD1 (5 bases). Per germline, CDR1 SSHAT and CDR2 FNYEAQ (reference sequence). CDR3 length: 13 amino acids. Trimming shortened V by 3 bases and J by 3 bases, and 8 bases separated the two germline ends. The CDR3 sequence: CASSFGAEETQYF. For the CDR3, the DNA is TGTGCCAGCAGCTTTGGGGCAGAAGAGACCCAGTACTTC.

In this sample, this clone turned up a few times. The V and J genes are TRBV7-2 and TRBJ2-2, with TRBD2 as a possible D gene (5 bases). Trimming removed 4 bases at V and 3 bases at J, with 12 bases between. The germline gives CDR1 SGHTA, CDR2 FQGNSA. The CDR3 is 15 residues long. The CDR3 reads CASSSTRRDTGELFF. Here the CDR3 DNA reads TGTGCCAGCAGCTCCACTAGGCGGGACACCGGGGAGCTGTTTTTT.

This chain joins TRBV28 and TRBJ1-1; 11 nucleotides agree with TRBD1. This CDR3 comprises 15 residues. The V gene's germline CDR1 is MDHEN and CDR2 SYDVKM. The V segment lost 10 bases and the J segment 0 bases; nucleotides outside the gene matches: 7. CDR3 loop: CATRTGGYMNTEAFF. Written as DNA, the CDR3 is TGTGCCACACGGACAGGGGGCTACATGAACACTGAAGCTTTCTTT.

The CDR3 DNA is TGTGCCAGCAGACAGCGGGGGACCGGGTACGAGCAGTACTTC. Translated: CASRQRGTGYEQYF. V and J are TRBV11-2 and TRBJ2-7; TRBD2 aligns across 8 bases. The CDR3 covers 14 residues. Trimming removed 6 bases from V and 4 bases from J; junction bases left unmatched: 8. Germline CDR1 and CDR2: SGHAT and FQNNGV.

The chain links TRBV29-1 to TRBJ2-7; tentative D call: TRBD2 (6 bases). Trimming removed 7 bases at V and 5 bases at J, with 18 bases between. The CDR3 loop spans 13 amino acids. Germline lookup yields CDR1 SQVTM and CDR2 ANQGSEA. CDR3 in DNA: TGCAGCGGGGGCCCCCCGGGGAGGAACGAGCAGTACTTC. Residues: CSGGPPGRNEQYF.

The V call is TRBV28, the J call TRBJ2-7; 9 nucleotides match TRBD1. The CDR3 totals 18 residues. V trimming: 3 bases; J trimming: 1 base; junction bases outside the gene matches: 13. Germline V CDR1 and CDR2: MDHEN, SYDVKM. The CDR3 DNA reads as TGTGCCAGCAGTTTGTGGGACATGGGGGACAGGGAGTCCTACGAGCAGTACTTC. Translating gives CASSLWDMGDRESYEQYF.

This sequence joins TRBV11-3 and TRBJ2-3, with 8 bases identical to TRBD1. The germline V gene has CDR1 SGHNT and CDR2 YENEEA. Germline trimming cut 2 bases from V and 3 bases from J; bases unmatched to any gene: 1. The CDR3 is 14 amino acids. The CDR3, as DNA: TGTGCCAGCAGCTTAACAGGGGGTACAGATACGCAGTATTTT. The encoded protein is CASSLTGGTDTQYF.

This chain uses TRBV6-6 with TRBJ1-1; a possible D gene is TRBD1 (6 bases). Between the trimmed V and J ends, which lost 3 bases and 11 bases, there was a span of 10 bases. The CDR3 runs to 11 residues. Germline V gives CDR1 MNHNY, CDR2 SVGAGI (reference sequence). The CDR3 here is CASSYIQGAFF. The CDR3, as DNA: TGTGCCAGCAGTTATATCCAGGGGGCTTTCTTT.

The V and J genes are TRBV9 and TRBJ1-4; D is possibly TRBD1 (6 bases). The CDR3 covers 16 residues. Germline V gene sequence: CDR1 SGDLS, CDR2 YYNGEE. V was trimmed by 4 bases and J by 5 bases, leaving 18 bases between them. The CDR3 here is CASSYGSGTQNEKLFF. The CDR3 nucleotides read TGTGCCAGCAGCTACGGGTCCGGGACACAGAATGAAAAACTGTTTTTT.

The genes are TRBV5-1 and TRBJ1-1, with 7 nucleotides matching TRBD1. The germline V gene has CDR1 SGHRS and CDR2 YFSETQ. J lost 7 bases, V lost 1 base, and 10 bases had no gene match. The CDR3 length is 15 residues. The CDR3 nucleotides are TGCGCCAGCAGCTTGTCCGGGACAGAACAAAGTGAAGCTTTCTTT. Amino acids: CASSLSGTEQSEAFF.

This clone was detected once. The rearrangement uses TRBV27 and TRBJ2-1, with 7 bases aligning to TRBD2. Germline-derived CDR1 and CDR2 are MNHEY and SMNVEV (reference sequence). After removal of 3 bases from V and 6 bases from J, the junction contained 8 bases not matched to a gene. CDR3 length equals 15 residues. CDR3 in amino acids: CASSFYLSGGNEQFF. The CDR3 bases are TGTGCCAGCAGTTTCTACCTATCGGGGGGCAATGAGCAGTTCTTC.

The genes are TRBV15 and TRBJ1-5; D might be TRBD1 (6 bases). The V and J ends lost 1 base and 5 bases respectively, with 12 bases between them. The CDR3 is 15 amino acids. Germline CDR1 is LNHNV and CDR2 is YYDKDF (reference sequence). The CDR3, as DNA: TGTGCCACCAGCAGAGGCCGGACAGAGGATCAGCCCCAGCATTTT. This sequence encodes CATSRGRTEDQPQHF.

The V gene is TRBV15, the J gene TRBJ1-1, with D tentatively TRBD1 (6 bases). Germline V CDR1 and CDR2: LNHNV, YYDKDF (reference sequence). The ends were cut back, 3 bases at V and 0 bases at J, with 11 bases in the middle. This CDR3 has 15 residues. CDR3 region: CATSRGGTMNTEAFF. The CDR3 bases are TGTGCCACCAGCAGGGGGGGGACAATGAACACTGAAGCTTTCTTT. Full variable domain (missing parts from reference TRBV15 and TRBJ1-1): DAMVIQNPRYQVTQFGKPVTLSCSQTLNHNVMYWYQQKSSQAPKLLFHYYDKDFNNEADTPDNFQSRRPNTSFCFLDIRSPGLGDTAMYLCATSRGGTMNTEAFFGQGTRLTVV.

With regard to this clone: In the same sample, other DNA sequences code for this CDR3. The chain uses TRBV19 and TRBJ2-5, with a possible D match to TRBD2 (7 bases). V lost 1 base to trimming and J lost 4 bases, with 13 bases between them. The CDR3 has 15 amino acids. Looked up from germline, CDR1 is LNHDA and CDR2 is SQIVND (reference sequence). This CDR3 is CASSIVAGALETQYF. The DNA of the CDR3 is TGTGCCAGTAGTATAGTGGCGGGGGCCCTAGAGACCCAGTACTTC.

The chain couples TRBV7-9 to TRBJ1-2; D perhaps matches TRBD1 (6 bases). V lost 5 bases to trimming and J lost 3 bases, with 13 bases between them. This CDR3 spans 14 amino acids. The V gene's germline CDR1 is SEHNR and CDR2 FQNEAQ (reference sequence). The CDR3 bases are TGTGCCAGCAGCCTCACAGGGCCAGACTATGGCTACACCTTC. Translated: CASSLTGPDYGYTF.

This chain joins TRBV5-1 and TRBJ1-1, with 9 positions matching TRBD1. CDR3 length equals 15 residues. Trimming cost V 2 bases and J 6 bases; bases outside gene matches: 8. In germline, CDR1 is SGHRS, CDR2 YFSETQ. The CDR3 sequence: CASSFLPDRGAEAFF. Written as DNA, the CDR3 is TGCGCCAGCAGCTTCCTTCCTGACAGGGGGGCTGAAGCTTTCTTT.

The CDR3 sequence: CASSLGGWVNTEAFF. The DNA for the CDR3 is TGCGCCAGCAGCTTGGGCGGGTGGGTGAACACTGAAGCTTTCTTT. The chain is built from TRBV5-1 and TRBJ1-1; D uncertain. The germline CDR1 and CDR2 sequences are SGHRS and YFSETQ. This CDR3 contains 15 residues. The V gene lost 0 bases and the J gene lost 0 bases, with 9 bases spanning the gap.

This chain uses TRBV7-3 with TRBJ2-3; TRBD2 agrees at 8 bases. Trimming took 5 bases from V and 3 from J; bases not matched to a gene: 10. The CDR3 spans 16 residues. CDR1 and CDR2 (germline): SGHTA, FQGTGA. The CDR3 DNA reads TGTGCCAGCAGCCTCGGTGTCGGGGGGGTGACAGATACGCAGTATTTT. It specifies CASSLGVGGVTDTQYF.

As DNA, the CDR3 is TGCGCCAGCAGCTACGACACCTGCGAGCAGTACTTC. Its translation: CASSYDTCEQYF. This chain joins TRBV5-1 and TRBJ2-7, with no clear D. V was clipped by 3 bases and J by 6 bases, with 10 bases between them. The CDR3 totals 12 residues. Germline V gene data show CDR1 as SGHRS and CDR2 as YFSETQ.

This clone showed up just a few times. The CDR3 loop is CASTPGQGSSYEQYF. CDR3 bases: TGTGCCAGTACCCCGGGACAGGGGAGCTCCTACGAGCAGTACTTC. The chain employs TRBV19 and TRBJ2-7; 10 bases match TRBD1. CDR3 length: 15 amino acids. Germline-derived CDR1 and CDR2 are LNHDA and SQIVND (reference sequence). Trimming took 7 bases from V and 0 from J; bases not matched to a gene: 6.

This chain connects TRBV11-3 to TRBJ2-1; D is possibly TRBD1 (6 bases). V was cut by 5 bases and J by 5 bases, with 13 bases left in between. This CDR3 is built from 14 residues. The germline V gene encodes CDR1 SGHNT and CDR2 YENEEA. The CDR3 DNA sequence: TGTGCCAGCAGCGGGGGCCAAGCCAACAATGAGCAGTTCTTC. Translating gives CASSGGQANNEQFF.

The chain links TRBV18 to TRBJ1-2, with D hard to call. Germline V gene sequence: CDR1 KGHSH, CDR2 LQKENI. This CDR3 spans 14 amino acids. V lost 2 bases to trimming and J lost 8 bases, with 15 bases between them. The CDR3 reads CASSPESVPGGYTF. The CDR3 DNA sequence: TGTGCCAGCTCACCAGAGTCGGTCCCGGGGGGCTACACCTTC.

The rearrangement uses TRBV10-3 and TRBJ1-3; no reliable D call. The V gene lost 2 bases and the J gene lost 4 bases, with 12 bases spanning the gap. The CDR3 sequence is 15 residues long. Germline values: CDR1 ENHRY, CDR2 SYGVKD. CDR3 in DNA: TGTGCCATCAGTGAGGGCAGTCTTAGCGGAAACACCATATATTTT. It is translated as CAISEGSLSGNTIYF.